These T cell receptor beta chains were read from a single sample in a study of T cell changes during pregnancy in multiple sclerosis. Sequenced by immunoSEQ multiplex PCR; TCRdb stores in-frame clones only, minus some. The data contain about 57,000 clones, approximately 94% of them singletons. Specimen: CD4+ T cells from peripheral blood mononuclear cells, collected before pregnancy. The receptors were sampled from a female donor with multiple sclerosis, enrolled in a pregnancy study. The CDR3 runs from the conserved cysteine through the conserved F or W. D genes are given only for firm matches. Size is stated for part of the rows, as once, few or many counts, or as a class when the clone is expanded.

v_gene: TRBV5-4
d_gene: TRBD1
j_gene: TRBJ1-1
abundance: NA
CDR3aa: CASREGQGLMNTEAFF
CDR3nt: TGTGCCAGCAGGGAGGGACAGGGGCTCATGAACACTGAAGCTTTCTTT

v_gene: TRBV6-6
d_gene: TRBD1
j_gene: TRBJ2-2
abundance: NA
CDR3aa: CASTGGQGSTGELFF
CDR3nt: TGTGCCAGCACCGGGGGACAGGGCTCGACCGGGGAGCTGTTTTTT

v_gene: TRBV4-2
d_gene: NA
j_gene: TRBJ1-2
abundance: NA
CDR3aa: CASSQDLRSGYTF
CDR3nt: TGTGCCAGCAGCCAAGATCTTAGATCCGGCTACACCTTC

v_gene: TRBV7-8
d_gene: NA
j_gene: TRBJ1-2
abundance: NA
CDR3aa: CASSLDAYGGRGYTF
CDR3nt: TGTGCCAGCAGCTTAGATGCGTACGGGGGTCGTGGCTACACCTTC

v_gene: TRBV5-1
d_gene: NA
j_gene: TRBJ2-5
abundance: NA
CDR3aa: CASSPTKETQYF
CDR3nt: TGCGCCAGCAGCCCGACTAAAGAGACCCAGTACTTC

v_gene: TRBV28
d_gene: NA
j_gene: TRBJ1-1
abundance: NA
CDR3aa: CASSLNGLGANTEAFF
CDR3nt: TGTGCCAGCAGTTTAAACGGGCTGGGAGCGAACACTGAAGCTTTCTTT

v_gene: TRBV19
d_gene: TRBD1
j_gene: TRBJ1-4
abundance: NA
CDR3aa: CASRRGTRGEKLFF
CDR3nt: TGTGCCAGTAGAAGAGGGACCAGGGGGGAAAAACTGTTTTTT

v_gene: TRBV28
d_gene: TRBD1
j_gene: TRBJ1-2
abundance: NA
CDR3aa: CASSPRARQGGYGYTF
CDR3nt: TGTGCCAGCAGTCCCAGGGCCCGACAGGGGGGCTATGGCTACACCTTC

v_gene: TRBV11-2
d_gene: TRBD1
j_gene: TRBJ2-7
abundance: NA
CDR3aa: CASSPDRGRTEQYF
CDR3nt: TGTGCCAGCAGCCCGGACAGGGGGCGAACCGAGCAGTACTTC

v_gene: TRBV6-5
d_gene: TRBD1
j_gene: TRBJ2-1
abundance: NA
CDR3aa: CASSLGQGINEQFF
CDR3nt: TGTGCCAGCAGCTTGGGACAGGGAATCAATGAGCAGTTCTTC

v_gene: TRBV6-1
d_gene: NA
j_gene: TRBJ1-3
abundance: NA
CDR3aa: CASSALGPGNTIYF
CDR3nt: TGTGCCAGCAGTGCCCTGGGCCCTGGAAACACCATATATTTT

v_gene: TRBV5-4
d_gene: TRBD1
j_gene: TRBJ1-1
abundance: NA
CDR3aa: CASSLGRTGWSMNTEAFF
CDR3nt: TGTGCCAGCAGCTTGGGGAGGACAGGGTGGAGCATGAACACTGAAGCTTTCTTT

v_gene: TRBV4-1
d_gene: TRBD1
j_gene: TRBJ2-7
abundance: NA
CDR3aa: CASSHLDRGDYEQYF
CDR3nt: TGCGCCAGCAGCCATCTCGACAGGGGGGACTACGAGCAGTACTTC

v_gene: TRBV7-9
d_gene: TRBD1
j_gene: TRBJ1-1
abundance: NA
CDR3aa: CASSLEPGTGLGEAFF
CDR3nt: TGTGCCAGCAGCTTAGAACCCGGGACAGGGTTAGGGGAAGCTTTCTTT

v_gene: TRBV5-1
d_gene: NA
j_gene: TRBJ1-2
abundance: NA
CDR3aa: CASSLDWRGAIGYGYTF
CDR3nt: TGCGCCAGCAGCTTGGATTGGCGGGGGGCCATCGGCTATGGCTACACCTTC

v_gene: TRBV4-1
d_gene: NA
j_gene: TRBJ1-3
abundance: few
CDR3aa: CASSQEGTRNSGNTIYF
CDR3nt: TGCGCCAGCAGCCAAGAAGGGACACGAAACTCTGGAAACACCATATATTTT

v_gene: TRBV7-9
d_gene: TRBD1
j_gene: TRBJ2-7
abundance: NA
CDR3aa: CASSSGQGGYEQYF
CDR3nt: TGTGCCAGCAGCTCCGGACAGGGAGGTTACGAGCAGTACTTC

v_gene: TRBV25-1
d_gene: TRBD1
j_gene: TRBJ2-7
abundance: NA
CDR3aa: CASSPHPGQSSYEQYF
CDR3nt: TGTGCCAGCAGTCCTCACCCGGGACAGTCCTCCTACGAGCAGTACTTC

v_gene: TRBV6-1
d_gene: NA
j_gene: TRBJ2-6
abundance: NA
CDR3aa: CASSEVRIGANVLTF
CDR3nt: TGTGCCAGCAGTGAAGTGAGGATCGGGGCCAACGTCCTGACTTTC

v_gene: TRBV2
d_gene: TRBD2
j_gene: TRBJ2-1
abundance: once
CDR3aa: CASSEGGGLADYNEQFF
CDR3nt: TGTGCCAGCAGTGAGGGGGGGGGACTAGCGGACTACAATGAGCAGTTCTTC

v_gene: TRBV6-5
d_gene: NA
j_gene: TRBJ1-5
abundance: few
CDR3aa: CASSTGQTLDPQHF
CDR3nt: TGTGCCAGCAGTACCGGACAGACTTTAGACCCCCAGCATTTT

v_gene: TRBV5-8
d_gene: NA
j_gene: TRBJ1-2
abundance: NA
CDR3aa: CASSLYSAGNNYGYTF
CDR3nt: TGTGCCAGCAGCTTGTATTCGGCAGGGAACAACTATGGCTACACCTTC

v_gene: TRBV19
d_gene: NA
j_gene: TRBJ2-5
abundance: NA
CDR3aa: CASSIGPETQYF
CDR3nt: TGTGCCAGTAGTATAGGTCCGGAGACCCAGTACTTC

v_gene: TRBV11-2
d_gene: NA
j_gene: TRBJ1-1
abundance: NA
CDR3aa: CASSLVWSGPTEAFF
CDR3nt: TGTGCCAGCAGCTTAGTCTGGTCAGGCCCCACTGAAGCTTTCTTT

v_gene: TRBV4-2
d_gene: TRBD1
j_gene: TRBJ1-4
abundance: NA
CDR3aa: CASSPTGQGQDEKLFF
CDR3nt: TGTGCCAGCAGCCCAACCGGACAGGGTCAAGATGAAAAACTGTTTTTT

v_gene: TRBV6-5
d_gene: TRBD2
j_gene: TRBJ2-7
abundance: NA
CDR3aa: CASTRSGSGNEQYF
CDR3nt: TGTGCCAGCACTCGGAGCGGGAGTGGCAACGAGCAGTACTTC

v_gene: TRBV27
d_gene: TRBD1
j_gene: TRBJ1-2
abundance: NA
CDR3aa: CASSLYQGVDYGYTF
CDR3nt: TGTGCCAGCAGCCTATACCAGGGGGTGGACTATGGCTACACCTTC

v_gene: TRBV5-1
d_gene: TRBD1
j_gene: TRBJ2-3
abundance: NA
CDR3aa: CASSLRQGTDTQYF
CDR3nt: TGCGCCAGCAGCTTGCGACAGGGGACAGATACGCAGTATTTT

v_gene: TRBV11-2
d_gene: NA
j_gene: TRBJ2-1
abundance: NA
CDR3aa: CASSLGVGGEQFF
CDR3nt: TGTGCCAGCAGCTTAGGGGTAGGGGGTGAGCAGTTCTTC

v_gene: TRBV9
d_gene: NA
j_gene: TRBJ1-1
abundance: NA
CDR3aa: CASSARAVNTEAFF
CDR3nt: TGTGCCAGCAGCGCCCGCGCTGTGAACACTGAAGCTTTCTTT

v_gene: TRBV2
d_gene: NA
j_gene: TRBJ2-5
abundance: NA
CDR3aa: CASSLSGNQETQYF
CDR3nt: TGTGCCAGCAGTCTTTCGGGGAACCAAGAGACCCAGTACTTC

v_gene: TRBV30
d_gene: NA
j_gene: TRBJ1-2
abundance: NA
CDR3aa: CAWSVYRDGYTF
CDR3nt: TGTGCCTGGAGTGTATACAGGGATGGCTACACCTTC

v_gene: TRBV7-6
d_gene: NA
j_gene: TRBJ2-7
abundance: NA
CDR3aa: CASSSYDGSYEQYF
CDR3nt: TGTGCCAGCAGCTCGTACGACGGGTCCTACGAGCAGTACTTC

v_gene: TRBV7-8
d_gene: TRBD2
j_gene: TRBJ2-1
abundance: NA
CDR3aa: CASSLSGRADNEQFF
CDR3nt: TGTGCCAGCAGCCTTAGCGGGAGGGCAGACAATGAGCAGTTCTTC

v_gene: TRBV14
d_gene: NA
j_gene: TRBJ2-1
abundance: once
CDR3aa: CASSQQRTGRIRASSYNEQFF
CDR3nt: TGTGCCAGCAGCCAACAGAGGACTGGGAGAATTAGGGCTAGCTCCTACAATGAGCAGTTCTTC

v_gene: TRBV28
d_gene: TRBD1
j_gene: TRBJ2-4
abundance: NA
CDR3aa: CASSKQTGVAKNIQYF
CDR3nt: TGTGCCAGCAGCAAACAGACAGGGGTAGCCAAAAACATTCAGTACTTC

v_gene: TRBV16
d_gene: NA
j_gene: TRBJ2-1
abundance: NA
CDR3aa: CASSQLVGQSYNEQFF
CDR3nt: TGTGCCAGCAGCCAATTGGTTGGACAGAGTTACAATGAGCAGTTCTTC

v_gene: TRBV9
d_gene: NA
j_gene: TRBJ2-7
abundance: NA
CDR3aa: CASSGGLKITYEQYF
CDR3nt: TGTGCCAGCAGCGGGGGACTCAAAATAACCTACGAGCAGTACTTC

v_gene: TRBV28
d_gene: NA
j_gene: TRBJ1-5
abundance: NA
CDR3aa: CASSRLGGDKNQPQHF
CDR3nt: TGTGCCAGCAGTCGTCTCGGTGGGGACAAGAATCAGCCCCAGCATTTT

v_gene: TRBV28
d_gene: NA
j_gene: TRBJ1-1
abundance: NA
CDR3aa: CASLARSTEAFF
CDR3nt: TGTGCCAGCCTAGCGAGGAGCACTGAAGCTTTCTTT

v_gene: TRBV9
d_gene: NA
j_gene: TRBJ1-2
abundance: once
CDR3aa: CASRGVAGSGISGYTF
CDR3nt: TGTGCCAGCCGTGGGGTAGCGGGGTCGGGGATTAGTGGCTACACCTTC

v_gene: TRBV5-1
d_gene: TRBD2
j_gene: TRBJ2-7
abundance: NA
CDR3aa: CASSVGGAGTYEQYF
CDR3nt: TGCGCCAGCAGCGTGGGTGGAGCGGGGACCTACGAGCAGTACTTC

v_gene: TRBV19
d_gene: NA
j_gene: TRBJ2-1
abundance: once
CDR3aa: CASRAGAHNEQFF
CDR3nt: TGTGCCAGCCGGGCAGGGGCTCACAATGAGCAGTTCTTC

v_gene: TRBV9
d_gene: NA
j_gene: TRBJ2-2
abundance: NA
CDR3aa: CASSLRGALSLSGELFF
CDR3nt: TGTGCCAGCAGCCTTCGGGGGGCCCTTTCCCTCAGCGGGGAGCTGTTTTTT

v_gene: TRBV2
d_gene: NA
j_gene: TRBJ1-1
abundance: NA
CDR3aa: CARNRRTEAFF
CDR3nt: TGTGCCAGGAACAGGCGGACTGAAGCTTTCTTT